The 24 T cell receptor beta chains presented below share a single source sample, sequenced in a study of CD8 T cells in Susac syndrome. Random-hexamer reverse transcription was applied to about 0.5 to 1 ug RNA. TCRdb called the immunoSEQ multiplex PCR reads again in MiXCR, with one record for every CDR3 protein. The table lists 130,000 or so distinct CDR3 sequences, around 90% of them singletons. Specimen: CD8+ T cells from PBMCs. The receptor source for this set is a human donor with multiple sclerosis.

This clonotype has a handful of counts. The CDR3 sequence is CASSLGTPNTEAFF. CDR3 nucleotide sequence: TGTGCCAGCAGTCTTGGGACTCCGAACACTGAAGCTTTCTTT. The rearrangement joins TRBV25-1 to TRBJ1-1; TRBD1 is a possible D gene (5 bases). This CDR3 comprises 14 residues. Germline loops: CDR1 MGHDK, CDR2 SYGVNS. Trimming took 5 bases from V and 1 from J, leaving 11 bases between them.

This rearrangement joins TRBV5-1 to TRBJ2-7, with D unresolved. Trimming stripped 0 bases from V and 5 bases from J, with 6 bases between. Per the germline V gene, CDR1 is SGHRS and CDR2 is YFSETQ. There are 12 residues in the CDR3. The CDR3 nucleotides are TGCGCCAGCAGCTTGGGAGCAGACGAGCAGTACTTC. Translation gives CASSLGADEQYF.

V gene TRBV20-1 combines with J gene TRBJ2-1; a possible D gene is TRBD2 (5 bases). Trimming removed 4 bases at V and 9 bases at J, with 19 bases between. This CDR3 is 14 amino acids long. Germline V gene data show CDR1 as DFQATT and CDR2 as SNEGSKA (reference sequence). For the CDR3, the DNA is TGCAGTGCTACGAAGGACTTGGGTGTCGGTGAGCAGTTCTTC. Residues: CSATKDLGVGEQFF.

This chain joins TRBV20-1 and TRBJ1-2; the D is unclear. Between the trimmed V and J ends, which lost 2 bases and 3 bases, there was a span of 13 bases. The germline V gene has CDR1 DFQATT and CDR2 SNEGSKA (reference sequence). CDR3 length equals 14 residues. The CDR3: CSARSLWIDYGYTF. As DNA, the CDR3 is TGCAGTGCTAGATCTCTCTGGATAGACTATGGCTACACCTTC.

The chain carries TRBV7-9 and TRBJ2-5; 13 nucleotides agree with TRBD2. The CDR3 totals 19 residues. Germline values: CDR1 SEHNR, CDR2 FQNEAQ (reference sequence). V was clipped by 2 bases and J by 4 bases; unmatched bases: 13. The CDR3 loop is CASSLPRLLAGGPVETQYF. For the CDR3, the DNA is TGTGCCAGCAGCTTACCGCGGTTACTAGCGGGAGGGCCCGTAGAGACCCAGTACTTC.

The chain carries TRBV19 and TRBJ2-5; D is possibly TRBD2 (5 bases). The CDR3 has 15 residues. V dropped 5 bases and J dropped 5 bases, with 18 bases sitting between them. Germline loops: CDR1 LNHDA, CDR2 SQIVND (reference sequence). As DNA, the CDR3 is TGTGCCAGTAGTGGTAGCGACCTACTGGGGGAGACCCAGTACTTC. Protein product: CASSGSDLLGETQYF.

As DNA, the CDR3 is TGTGCCAGCAGTTTATTGCAGGGAGTGGAGACCCAGTACTTC. This codes for CASSLLQGVETQYF. The chain has TRBV27 and TRBJ2-5, with D possibly being TRBD1 or TRBD2 (5 bases each). Trimming took 1 base from V and 5 from J, leaving 11 bases between them. This CDR3 region has 14 residues. CDR1 is MNHEY, CDR2 SMNVEV, per germline (reference sequence).

The CDR3 bases are TGTGCCACCAGCAGATCCCGGACAGAGAAGATGGAGTACTTC. Its translation is CATSRSRTEKMEYF. The chain carries TRBV15 and TRBJ2-7; the D gene is possibly TRBD1 (6 bases). Trimming stripped 2 bases from V and 11 bases from J, with 19 bases between. The CDR3 contains 14 residues. The germline gives CDR1 LNHNV, CDR2 YYDKDF (reference sequence).

The CDR3 sequence: CSVAGGANEKLFF. In DNA form, the CDR3 reads TGCAGCGTGGCTGGGGGCGCCAATGAAAAACTGTTTTTT. V and J are TRBV29-1 and TRBJ1-4; a possible D gene is TRBD1 (6 bases). The germline V gene encodes CDR1 SQVTM and CDR2 ANQGSEA. The germline V and J ends were trimmed by 6 bases and 5 bases, with 13 bases remaining between them. This CDR3 contains 13 residues.

This chain joins TRBV6-5 and TRBJ2-7; D perhaps matches TRBD2 (6 bases). Deletions cut 2 bases from V and 2 bases from J, with 7 bases between. This CDR3 has 13 amino acids. Germline CDR1 is MNHEY and CDR2 is SVGAGI. CDR3 coding DNA: TGTGCCAGCAGTTACGGGGGGACCTACGAGCAGTACTTC. Translating gives CASSYGGTYEQYF.

The chain couples TRBV5-4 to TRBJ2-1; 8 nucleotides match TRBD2. The CDR3 length is 16 residues. Germline V gives CDR1 SGHNT, CDR2 YYREEE (reference sequence). J was trimmed by 3 bases and V by 3 bases; bases with no gene match: 8. CDR3 sequence reads: CASSSEAGEFYNEQFF. Here the CDR3 DNA reads TGTGCCAGCAGCTCGGAAGCGGGAGAGTTCTACAATGAGCAGTTCTTC.

The rearrangement uses TRBV4-1 and TRBJ1-1; D gene unclear. Germline V gene lookup returns CDR1 MGHRA and CDR2 YSYEKL. Trimming removed 1 base at V and 1 base at J, with 10 bases between. The CDR3 sequence is 15 residues long. The CDR3: CASSQGTGPNTEAFF. As DNA, the CDR3 is TGCGCCAGCAGCCAAGGCACGGGCCCGAACACTGAAGCTTTCTTT.

The chain links TRBV20-1 to TRBJ2-1, with TRBD2 matching over 9 bases. The CDR3 runs 17 residues. V shed 2 bases and J 8 bases; nucleotides not matched to a gene: 16. CDR1 and CDR2 (germline): DFQATT, SNEGSKA (reference sequence). CDR3 sequence: CSARSQADFSGSYEQFF. The CDR3 DNA reads as TGCAGTGCTAGATCCCAAGCCGACTTTAGCGGGAGTTATGAGCAGTTCTTC.

The V gene is TRBV28, the J gene TRBJ2-7; no firm D call. Germline V gene lookup returns CDR1 MDHEN and CDR2 SYDVKM. The CDR3 is 13 amino acids. V lost 6 bases to trimming and J lost 0 bases, with 9 bases between them. CDR3 coding DNA: TGTGCCAGCAGGCGGAAACTCTCCTACGAGCAGTACTTC. Amino acids: CASRRKLSYEQYF.

The chain joins TRBV15 to TRBJ1-1; D not resolved. Germline V gene data show CDR1 as LNHNV and CDR2 as YYDKDF (reference sequence). The CDR3 length is 12 residues. V was pared by 2 bases and J by 7 bases, with 8 bases between. In DNA form, the CDR3 reads TGTGCCACCAGCAGAACAACCGGTGAAGCTTTCTTT. It translates to CATSRTTGEAFF.

The V and J genes are TRBV15 and TRBJ2-1, with a tentative D call TRBD1 (5 bases). V lost 3 bases and J lost 7, with 25 bases in between. The germline V gene has CDR1 LNHNV and CDR2 YYDKDF (reference sequence). The CDR3 spans 18 residues. The CDR3 sequence is CATSSGPPDRVGVNEQFF. In DNA, the CDR3 is TGTGCCACCAGCAGTGGTCCCCCTGACAGAGTTGGAGTGAATGAGCAGTTCTTC.

The chain combines TRBV29-1 with TRBJ1-2, with 7 bases aligning to TRBD1. J was trimmed by 1 base and V by 5 bases; bases with no gene match: 7. CDR1 is SQVTM, CDR2 ANQGSEA, per germline. There are 14 residues in the CDR3. CDR3 coding DNA: TGCAGCGTTTATTCCGGGACAGATAACTATGGCTACACCTTC. Residues: CSVYSGTDNYGYTF.

The genes are TRBV5-1 and TRBJ2-3; D possibly corresponds to TRBD1 (6 bases). Germline CDR1 reads SGHRS; CDR2 reads YFSETQ. V dropped 7 bases and J dropped 5 bases, with 20 bases sitting between them. The CDR3 extends over 15 amino acids. DNA of the CDR3: TGCGCCAGCCGCACCGGAAGGACAGTGAGAGATACGCAGTATTTT. It is translated as CASRTGRTVRDTQYF.

The chain uses TRBV9 and TRBJ2-7; the D is unclear. The V and J ends lost 0 bases and 5 bases respectively, with 6 bases between them. Germline V gene data show CDR1 as SGDLS and CDR2 as YYNGEE. This CDR3 spans 12 amino acids. This CDR3 is CASSVGGNEQYF. CDR3 bases: TGTGCCAGCAGCGTAGGGGGTAACGAGCAGTACTTC.

The chain employs TRBV29-1 and TRBJ2-5; 11 positions match TRBD2. Looked up from germline, CDR1 is SQVTM and CDR2 is ANQGSEA. The CDR3 extends over 16 amino acids. V shed 0 bases and J 5 bases; nucleotides not matched to a gene: 8. The CDR3 DNA sequence: TGCAGCGTTGAAGATGGGCTAGCGGGAGGTCTGGAGACCCAGTACTTC. Translation gives CSVEDGLAGGLETQYF.

This chain uses TRBV5-6 with TRBJ1-2; 8 nucleotides match TRBD1. The CDR3 is 14 amino acids. Germline-derived CDR1 and CDR2 are SGHDT and YYEEEE. Trimming removed 6 bases from V and 7 bases from J; junction bases left unmatched: 11. This CDR3 reads CASTPPGQGAGYTF. The CDR3, as DNA: TGTGCCAGCACCCCCCCCGGACAGGGAGCTGGCTACACCTTC.

V usage is TRBV11-2 and J usage is TRBJ2-3; 9 bases agree with TRBD1. Germline V gene data show CDR1 as SGHAT and CDR2 as FQNNGV. CDR3 length: 16 amino acids. The ends lost 5 bases at V and 4 bases at J; junction bases unmatched: 10. The CDR3 DNA reads as TGTGCCAGCAGCCCGTGGGGACAGGGTAGCGCAGATACGCAGTATTTT. This sequence encodes CASSPWGQGSADTQYF.

This clonotype was seen only once. The rearrangement joins TRBV21-1 to TRBJ2-5; the table's D call of TRBD1 was not tested on the DNA. TRBV21-1 is noted as a pseudogene. The CDR3 is 18 residues long. CDR3 sequence: CASSKPDPGSQRKETQYF. CDR3 sequence (DNA): TGTGCCAGCAGCAAACCGGACCCTGGCAGCCAAAGGAAAGAGACCCAGTACTTC.

In its sample, this clonotype was seen once. The chain couples TRBV4-1 to TRBJ2-7, with TRBD2 matching 7 bases. V lost 0 bases, J lost 6 bases, and 5 bases stayed unmatched. CDR1 and CDR2 (germline): MGHRA, YSYEKL. The CDR3 contains 14 residues. This CDR3 is CASSQDTGGPEQYF. In DNA, the CDR3 is TGCGCCAGCAGCCAAGATACGGGAGGACCCGAGCAGTACTTC.